The 4 T cell receptor beta chains listed next were all sequenced from one sample in a study of T cell repertoires in cytomegalovirus infection. Each CDR3 protein gets one entry after TCRdb re-called the reads with MiXCR. The repertoire holds about 180,000 distinct CDR3 sequences, with approximately 21% as singletons. Their specific antigens are unknown. Source: CD8+ T cells from cultured PBMCs, taken from culture after CMV antigen stimulation. Receptor source: a human donor in good health (CMV status not recorded). Some clones in this sample may be carry-over from other donors' samples.

This chain connects TRBV7-2 to TRBJ2-1; 7 bases fit TRBD2. Trimming at V came to 4 bases and at J to 4 bases, leaving 1 base not matched to a gene. This CDR3 region has 13 residues. Germline lookup yields CDR1 SGHTA and CDR2 FQGNSA. In nucleotides, the CDR3 is TGTGCCAGCAGCTGGGGGGGGTACAATGAGCAGTTCTTC. It encodes CASSWGGYNEQFF.

This chain uses TRBV6-2 or TRBV6-3 with TRBJ2-5; a weak D match, TRBD1 (6 bases). V was trimmed by 7 bases and J by 3 bases, leaving 12 bases between them. Germline assignment: CDR1 MNHEY and CDR2 SVGEGT. The CDR3 loop spans 13 amino acids. Here the CDR3 DNA reads TGTGCCAGCACGGACAGTGACAAAGAGACCCAGTACTTC. Translation: CASTDSDKETQYF.

This chain joins TRBV28 and TRBJ2-5; D is unclear. The V gene lost 4 bases and the J gene lost 6 bases, with 6 bases spanning the gap. Germline loops: CDR1 MDHEN, CDR2 SYDVKM. This CDR3 contains 11 residues. The DNA of the CDR3 is TGTGCCAGCAGTTCCGAACAGACCCAGTACTTC. Translating gives CASSSEQTQYF.

This clonotype has a handful of counts. V usage is TRBV7-2 and J usage is TRBJ2-1; D may be TRBD1 or TRBD2 (6 bases each). CDR1 and CDR2 from the germline V gene are SGHTA and FQGNSA. Trimming stripped 0 bases from V and 7 bases from J, with 10 bases between. The CDR3 is made up of 14 amino acids. CDR3 coding DNA: TGTGCCAGCAGCTTAGCGGGGGGCCCTAATGAGCAGTTCTTC. It encodes CASSLAGGPNEQFF.